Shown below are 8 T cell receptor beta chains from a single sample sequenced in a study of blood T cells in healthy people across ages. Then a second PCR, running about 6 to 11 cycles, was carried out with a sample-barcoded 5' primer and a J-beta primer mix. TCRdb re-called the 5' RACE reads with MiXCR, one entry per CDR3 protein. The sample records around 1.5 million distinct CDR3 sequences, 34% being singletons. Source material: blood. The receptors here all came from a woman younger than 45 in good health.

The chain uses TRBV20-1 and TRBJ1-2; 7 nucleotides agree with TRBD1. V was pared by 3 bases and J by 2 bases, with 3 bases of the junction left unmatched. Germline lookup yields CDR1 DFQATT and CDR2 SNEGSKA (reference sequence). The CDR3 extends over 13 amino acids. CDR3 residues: CSASPGQNYGYTF. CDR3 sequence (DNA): TGCAGTGCTAGCCCGGGACAGAACTATGGCTACACCTTC.

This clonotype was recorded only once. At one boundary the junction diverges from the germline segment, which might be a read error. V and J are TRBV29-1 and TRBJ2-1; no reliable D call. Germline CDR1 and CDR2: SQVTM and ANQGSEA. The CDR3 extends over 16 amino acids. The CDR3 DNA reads TGCGGCGTTGGGTTGCCCATCGATATGAACTACAATGAGCAGTTCTTC. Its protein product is CGVGLPIDMNYNEQFF.

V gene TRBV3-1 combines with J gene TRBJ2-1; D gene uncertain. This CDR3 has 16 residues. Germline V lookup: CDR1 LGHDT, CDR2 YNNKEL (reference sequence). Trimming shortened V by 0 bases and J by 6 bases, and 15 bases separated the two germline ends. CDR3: CASSQEVMAYPNEQFF. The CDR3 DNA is TGTGCCAGCAGCCAAGAGGTGATGGCCTACCCCAATGAGCAGTTCTTC.

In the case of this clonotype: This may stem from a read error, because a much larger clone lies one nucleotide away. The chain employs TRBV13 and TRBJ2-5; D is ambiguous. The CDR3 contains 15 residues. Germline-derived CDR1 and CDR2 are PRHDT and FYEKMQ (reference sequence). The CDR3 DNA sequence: TGTGCCAGCAGCTTAAAGGCTGGATACCACGAGACCCAGTACTTC. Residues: CASSLKAGYHETQYF. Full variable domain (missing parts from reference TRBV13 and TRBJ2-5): AAGVIQSPRHLIKEKRETATLKCYPIPRHDTVYWYQQGPGQDPQFLISFYEKMQSDKGSIPDRFSAQQFSDYHSELNMSSLELGDSALYFCASSLKAGYHETQYFGPGTRLLVL.

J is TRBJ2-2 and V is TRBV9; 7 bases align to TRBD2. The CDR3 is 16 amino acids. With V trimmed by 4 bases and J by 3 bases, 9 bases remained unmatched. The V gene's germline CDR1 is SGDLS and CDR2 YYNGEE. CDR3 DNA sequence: TGTGCCAGCAGCCCGAGGGGAGGGTTTGACACCGGGGAGCTGTTTTTT. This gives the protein CASSPRGGFDTGELFF.

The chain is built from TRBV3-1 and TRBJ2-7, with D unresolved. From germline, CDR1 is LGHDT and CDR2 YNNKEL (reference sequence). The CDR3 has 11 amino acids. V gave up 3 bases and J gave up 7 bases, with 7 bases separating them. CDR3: CASSHGWEQYF. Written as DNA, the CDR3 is TGTGCCAGCAGCCACGGTTGGGAGCAGTACTTC.

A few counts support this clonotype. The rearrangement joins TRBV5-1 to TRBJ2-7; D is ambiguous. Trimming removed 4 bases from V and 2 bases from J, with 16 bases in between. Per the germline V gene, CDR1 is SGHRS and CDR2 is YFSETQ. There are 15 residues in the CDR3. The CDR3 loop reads CASSPKGPRPYEQYF. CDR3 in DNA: TGCGCCAGCAGCCCTAAGGGCCCGAGGCCCTACGAGCAGTACTTC.

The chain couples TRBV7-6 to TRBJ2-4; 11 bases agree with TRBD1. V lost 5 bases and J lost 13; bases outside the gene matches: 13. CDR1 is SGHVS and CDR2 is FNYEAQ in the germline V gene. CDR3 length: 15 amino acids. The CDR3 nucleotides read TGTGCCAGCAGCCTGGACAGGGGGCATGCCTACGGGCAGTACTTC. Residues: CASSLDRGHAYGQYF.